The next 6 T cell receptor beta chains were all read from a single sample in a study of blood T cell repertoires in COVID-19. Only in-frame clones appear in the TCRdb table, and some are missing; sequencing was by immunoSEQ multiplex PCR. The top ten clones hold about 4.1% of a sample with a few hundred thousand clones, 80% to 90% of them seen once. The sample was PBMCs or T cells enriched from blood (not recorded which). These receptors came from a woman aged 40 to 55 with acute COVID-19.

The chain couples TRBV7-2 to TRBJ2-3, with TRBD2 matching over 11 bases. Unmatched junction bases numbered 13, after V lost 6 bases and J lost 2 bases. CDR3 length: 18 residues. Looked up from germline, CDR1 is SGHTA and CDR2 is FQGNSA. CDR3 in DNA: TGTGCCAGCAGGGCTGGGACTAGCGGCTCGGCAGTCACAGATACGCAGTATTTT. Encoded protein: CASRAGTSGSAVTDTQYF.

The chain employs TRBV27 and TRBJ2-7, with 7 nucleotides matching TRBD2. There are 13 residues in the CDR3. The J segment lost 5 bases and the V segment lost 3 bases, leaving 4 bases of the junction unmatched. CDR1 and CDR2 (germline): MNHEY, SMNVEV (reference sequence). This chain's CDR3 is CASSFLTSDEQYF. The CDR3 region has the DNA TGTGCCAGCAGTTTCCTTACTAGCGACGAGCAGTACTTC.

This clone was counted once. The chain employs TRBV11-2 and TRBJ2-7; D not resolved. Per the germline V gene, CDR1 is SGHAT and CDR2 is FQNNGV. This CDR3 region has 12 residues. V was pared by 3 bases and J by 6 bases, with 9 bases between. The CDR3 DNA is TGTGCCAGCAGCTTTTCTATCCGCGAGCAGTACTTC. It yields the protein CASSFSIREQYF.

The V and J genes are TRBV28 and TRBJ1-6; 7 bases align to TRBD1. The CDR3 spans 11 residues. V gave up 9 bases and J gave up 12 bases; unmatched junction bases: 5. Germline values: CDR1 MDHEN, CDR2 SYDVKM. This CDR3 is CASTSGGPLHF. The CDR3 DNA follows: TGTGCCAGTACCTCAGGGGGACCCCTCCACTTT.

The chain has TRBV25-1 and TRBJ2-5; 8 bases line up with TRBD2. The CDR3 is 13 amino acids. V shed 7 bases and J 9 bases; nucleotides not matched to a gene: 10. CDR1 is MGHDK and CDR2 is SYGVNS in the germline V gene. The CDR3 reads CASTGAGERSQYF. The CDR3 coding sequence is TGTGCCAGCACGGGAGCGGGAGAGAGATCCCAGTACTTC.

V gene TRBV9 combines with J gene TRBJ1-1; no clear D. Trimming removed 4 bases at V and 3 bases at J, with 16 bases between. The length of the CDR3 is 15 residues. Germline values: CDR1 SGDLS, CDR2 YYNGEE. This CDR3 reads CASSPQSYGDTEAFF. For the CDR3, the DNA is TGTGCCAGCAGCCCTCAGAGCTACGGGGACACTGAAGCTTTCTTT.